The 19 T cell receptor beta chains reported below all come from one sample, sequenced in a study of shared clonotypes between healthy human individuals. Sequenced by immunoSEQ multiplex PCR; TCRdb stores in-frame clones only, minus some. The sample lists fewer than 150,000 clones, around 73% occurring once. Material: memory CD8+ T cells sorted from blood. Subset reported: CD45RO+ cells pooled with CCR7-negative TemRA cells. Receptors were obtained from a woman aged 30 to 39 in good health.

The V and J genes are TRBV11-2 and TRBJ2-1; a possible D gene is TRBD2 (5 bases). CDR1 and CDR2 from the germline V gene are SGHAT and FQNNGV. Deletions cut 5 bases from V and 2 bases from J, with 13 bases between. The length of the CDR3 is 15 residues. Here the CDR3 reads CASSLTRGPYNEQFF. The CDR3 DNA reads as TGTGCCAGCAGCCTAACTAGAGGTCCCTACAATGAGCAGTTCTTC. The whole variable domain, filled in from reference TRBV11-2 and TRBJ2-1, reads EAGVAQSPRYKIIEKRQSVAFWCNPISGHATLYWYQQILGQGPKLLIQFQNNGVVDDSQLPKDRFSAERLKGVDSTLKIQPAKLEDSAVYLCASSLTRGPYNEQFFGPGTRLTVL.

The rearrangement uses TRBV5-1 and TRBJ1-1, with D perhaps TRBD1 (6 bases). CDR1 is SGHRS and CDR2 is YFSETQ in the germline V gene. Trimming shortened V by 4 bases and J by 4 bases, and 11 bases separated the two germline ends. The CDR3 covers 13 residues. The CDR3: CASSRGQTTEAFF. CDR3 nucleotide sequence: TGCGCCAGCAGCAGAGGACAGACCACTGAAGCTTTCTTT.

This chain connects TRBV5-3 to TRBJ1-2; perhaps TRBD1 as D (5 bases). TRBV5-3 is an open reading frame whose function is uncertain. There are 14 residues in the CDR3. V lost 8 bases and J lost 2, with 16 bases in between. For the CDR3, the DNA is TGTGCCAGCTCTGGGGGTGGGGCCAACTATGGCTACACCTTC. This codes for CASSGGGANYGYTF.

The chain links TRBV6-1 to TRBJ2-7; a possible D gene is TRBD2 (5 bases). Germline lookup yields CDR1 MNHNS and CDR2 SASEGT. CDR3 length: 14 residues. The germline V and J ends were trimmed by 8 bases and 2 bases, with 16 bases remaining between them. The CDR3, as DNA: TGTGCCAGCTCTTCGGGAAGCGCTACCTACGAGCAGTACTTC. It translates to CASSSGSATYEQYF.

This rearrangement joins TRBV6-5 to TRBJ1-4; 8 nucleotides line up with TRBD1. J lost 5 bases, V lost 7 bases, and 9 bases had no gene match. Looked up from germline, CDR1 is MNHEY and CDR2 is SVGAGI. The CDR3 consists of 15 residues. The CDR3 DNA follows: TGTGCCAGCACAGGGGGCCGATCACCAAATGAAAAACTGTTTTTT. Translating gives CASTGGRSPNEKLFF.

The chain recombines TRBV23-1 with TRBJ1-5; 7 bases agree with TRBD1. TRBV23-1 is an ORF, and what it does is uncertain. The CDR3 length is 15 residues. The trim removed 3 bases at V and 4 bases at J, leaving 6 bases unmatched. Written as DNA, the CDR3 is TGCGCCAGCAGTCACCTTACAGGGGATAATCAGCCCCAGCATTTT. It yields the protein CASSHLTGDNQPQHF.

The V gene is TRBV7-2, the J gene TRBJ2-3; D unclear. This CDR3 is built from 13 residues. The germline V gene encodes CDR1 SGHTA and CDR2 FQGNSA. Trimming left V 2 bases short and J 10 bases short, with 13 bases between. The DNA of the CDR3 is TGTGCCAGCAGCTTACGCGCCCCGGGCGCGCAGTATTTT. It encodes CASSLRAPGAQYF.

This chain's CDR3 is CATSRNTGTGDEKLFF. The CDR3 region has the DNA TGTGCCACCAGCAGGAACACCGGGACAGGGGACGAAAAACTGTTTTTT. This chain uses TRBV15 with TRBJ1-4; 10 bases are shared with TRBD1. With V trimmed by 3 bases and J by 8 bases, 9 bases remained unmatched. Germline V gene sequence: CDR1 LNHNV, CDR2 YYDKDF (reference sequence). This CDR3 has 16 amino acids. The full variable domain, rest sourced from reference TRBV15 and TRBJ1-4, is DAMVIQNPRYQVTQFGKPVTLSCSQTLNHNVMYWYQQKSSQAPKLLFHYYDKDFNNEADTPDNFQSRRPNTSFCFLDIRSPGLGDTAMYLCATSRNTGTGDEKLFFGSGTQLSVL.

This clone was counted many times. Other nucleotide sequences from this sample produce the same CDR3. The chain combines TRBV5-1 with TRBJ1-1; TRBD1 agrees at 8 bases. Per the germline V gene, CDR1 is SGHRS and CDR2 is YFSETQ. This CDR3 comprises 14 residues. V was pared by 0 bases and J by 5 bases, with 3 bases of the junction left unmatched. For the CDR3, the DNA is TGCGCCAGCAGCTTGGGACAGGGGAGGACTGAAGCTTTCTTT. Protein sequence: CASSLGQGRTEAFF. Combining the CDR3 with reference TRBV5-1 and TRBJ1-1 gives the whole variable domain KAGVTQTPRYLIKTRGQQVTLSCSPISGHRSVSWYQQTPGQGLQFLFEYFSETQRNKGNFPGRFSGRQFSNSRSEMNVSTLELGDSALYLCASSLGQGRTEAFFGQGTRLTVV.

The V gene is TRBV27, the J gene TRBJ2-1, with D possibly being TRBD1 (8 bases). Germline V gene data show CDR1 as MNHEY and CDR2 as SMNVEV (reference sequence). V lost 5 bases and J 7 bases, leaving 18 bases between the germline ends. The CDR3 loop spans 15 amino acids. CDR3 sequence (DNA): TGTGCCAGCAGTCCCACAGGGGGGAGGGCGAATGAGCAGTTCTTC. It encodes CASSPTGGRANEQFF.

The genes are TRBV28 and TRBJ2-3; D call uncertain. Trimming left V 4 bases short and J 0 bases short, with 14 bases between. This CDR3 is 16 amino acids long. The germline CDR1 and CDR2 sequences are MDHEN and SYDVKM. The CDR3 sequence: CASSYRSAYSTDTQYF. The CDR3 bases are TGTGCCAGCAGTTATCGTTCGGCCTACAGCACAGATACGCAGTATTTT.

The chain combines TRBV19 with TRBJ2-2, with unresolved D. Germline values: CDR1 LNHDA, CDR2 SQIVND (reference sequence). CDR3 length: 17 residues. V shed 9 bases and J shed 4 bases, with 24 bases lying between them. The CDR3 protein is CASDDYRAGSSTGELFF. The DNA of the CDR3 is TGTGCCAGCGATGATTACCGGGCAGGATCGAGCACCGGGGAGCTGTTTTTT.

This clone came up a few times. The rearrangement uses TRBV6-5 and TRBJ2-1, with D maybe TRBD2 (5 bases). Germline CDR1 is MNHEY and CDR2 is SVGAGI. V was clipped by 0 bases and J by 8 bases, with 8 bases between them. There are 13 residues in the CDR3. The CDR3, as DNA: TGTGCCAGCAGTTACTCAAACGGGGATGAGCAGTTCTTC. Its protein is CASSYSNGDEQFF.

The CDR3: CASSPAVTTGGLETQYF. DNA of the CDR3: TGTGCCAGCTCACCAGCCGTTACGACAGGGGGGTTAGAGACCCAGTACTTC. The chain carries TRBV18 and TRBJ2-5; 9 bases fit TRBD1. The V gene's germline CDR1 is KGHSH and CDR2 LQKENI. V trimming: 2 bases; J trimming: 4 bases; junction bases outside the gene matches: 11. There are 17 residues in the CDR3.

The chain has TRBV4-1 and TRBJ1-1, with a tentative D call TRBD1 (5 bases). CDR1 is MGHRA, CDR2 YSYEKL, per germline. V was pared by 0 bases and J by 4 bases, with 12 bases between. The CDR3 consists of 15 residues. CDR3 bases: TGCGCCAGCAGCCAAGATGGGGGTAGACCCACTGAAGCTTTCTTT. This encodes CASSQDGGRPTEAFF.

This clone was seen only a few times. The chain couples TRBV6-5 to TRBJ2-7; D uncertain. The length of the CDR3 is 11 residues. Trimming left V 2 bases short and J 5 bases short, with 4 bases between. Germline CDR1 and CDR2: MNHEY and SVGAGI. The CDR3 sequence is CASSYGDEQYF. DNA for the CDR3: TGTGCCAGCAGTTACGGAGACGAGCAGTACTTC.

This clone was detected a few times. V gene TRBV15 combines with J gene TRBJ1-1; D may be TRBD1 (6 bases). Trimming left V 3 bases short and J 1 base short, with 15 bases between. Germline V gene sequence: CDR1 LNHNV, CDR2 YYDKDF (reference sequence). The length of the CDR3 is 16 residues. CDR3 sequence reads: CATSSARGLANTEAFF. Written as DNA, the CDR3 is TGTGCCACCAGCAGTGCCCGGGGGCTAGCGAACACTGAAGCTTTCTTT.

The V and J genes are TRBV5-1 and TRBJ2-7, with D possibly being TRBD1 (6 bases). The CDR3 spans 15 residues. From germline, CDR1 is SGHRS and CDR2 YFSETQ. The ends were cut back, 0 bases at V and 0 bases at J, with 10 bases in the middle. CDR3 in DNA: TGCGCCAGCAGCTTGGGACAGGCGCACTCCTACGAGCAGTACTTC. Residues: CASSLGQAHSYEQYF.

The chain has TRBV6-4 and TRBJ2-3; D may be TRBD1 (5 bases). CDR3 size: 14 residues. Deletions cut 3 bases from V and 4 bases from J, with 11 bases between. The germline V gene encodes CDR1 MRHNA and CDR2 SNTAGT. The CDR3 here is CASSEGEQPDTQYF. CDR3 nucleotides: TGTGCCAGCAGTGAAGGGGAACAGCCAGATACGCAGTATTTT.